This entry is about one T cell receptor beta chain. Its antigen is undetermined. Data came from immunoSEQ multiplex PCR; TCRdb stores just in-frame clones and leaves some out. Here the sample spans approximately 70,000 clones, 84% being singletons. The data derive from a study of OX40 agonist ivuxolimab in advanced cancers. Across the whole study: Patients with hepatocellular carcinoma, melanoma, renal cell or head and neck cancer made up the dose-escalation patients.

General study points: Which antigen the expanded peripheral T cells recognized is unknown. With doses of 0.1 to 3.0 mg/kg, CD4+ and CD8+ blood T cells had undergone clonal expansion by week 6.

Blood got drawn at baseline, again on cycle 4 day 1, and then on cycle 7 day 1. Trimming pared 3 bases from V and 8 bases from J, leaving 14 bases between. CDR1 is SGHAT and CDR2 is FQNNGV in the germline V gene. This CDR3 is 14 amino acids long. The specimen comprised CD4+ or CD8+ T cells sorted from blood, sampled in a trial of the OX40 agonist ivuxolimab. This clonotype was sampled from an adult with an advanced solid tumor such as melanoma, head and neck, liver or kidney cancer. V is TRBV11-2 and J is TRBJ1-5; TRBD1 might be the D (6 bases). In nucleotides, the CDR3 is TGTGCCAGCAGCTTCCAGGGGCCCCAAGAGCCCCAGCATTTT. Its translation is CASSFQGPQEPQHF.